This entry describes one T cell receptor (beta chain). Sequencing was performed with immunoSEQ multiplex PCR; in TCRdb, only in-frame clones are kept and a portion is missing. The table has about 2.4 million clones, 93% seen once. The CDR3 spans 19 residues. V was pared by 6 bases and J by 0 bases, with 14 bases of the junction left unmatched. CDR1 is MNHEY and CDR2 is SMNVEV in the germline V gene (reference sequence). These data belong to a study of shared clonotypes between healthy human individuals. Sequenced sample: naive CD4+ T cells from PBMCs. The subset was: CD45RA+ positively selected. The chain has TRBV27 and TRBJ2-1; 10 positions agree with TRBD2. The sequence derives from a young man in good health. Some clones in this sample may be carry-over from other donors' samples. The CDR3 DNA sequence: TGTGCCAGCAGGAAACCCTTTTCTAGCGGGAGAAGCTCCTACAATGAGCAGTTCTTC. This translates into CASRKPFSSGRSSYNEQFF.